Following are 23 T cell receptor beta chains from one sample sequenced in a study of HIV-infected patients and healthy controls. 400 to 550 ng RNA was reverse transcribed with alpha and beta constant-region primers. Alpha and beta chain libraries were made separately by chain-specific third strand synthesis with multiplexing indices. MiXCR, run by TCRdb on the 5' RACE reads, gives a single entry per CDR3 protein. The table records around 4,000 distinct CDR3 sequences, around 8% of them present only once. Roughly three months, about 14 weeks, into antiretroviral therapy, follow-up blood was collected. No cell fractionation was done, so the repertoire covers all unsorted peripheral blood T cells. The source material was blood, sampled during antiretroviral therapy. These receptors were obtained from an adult with HIV infection.

In this sample, this clonotype is medium-sized (0.01 to 0.1%). The rearrangement links TRBV7-6 to TRBJ2-2; perhaps TRBD1 as D (6 bases). The CDR3 length is 16 residues. V shed 0 bases and J shed 6 bases, with 14 bases lying between them. Germline CDR1 is SGHVS and CDR2 is FNYEAQ. The CDR3 is CASSLARAGVPGELFF. CDR3 DNA: TGTGCCAGCAGCTTAGCGCGGGCAGGGGTGCCCGGGGAGCTGTTTTTT.

This clonotype was seen ten or more times. The chain uses TRBV25-1 and TRBJ2-7; D remains unclear. Germline V CDR1 and CDR2: MGHDK, SYGVNS. This CDR3 is built from 15 residues. The V gene lost 3 bases and the J gene lost 2 bases, with 14 bases spanning the gap. The CDR3 region has the DNA TGTGCCAGCAGTGAGGCTGACCGACCGCCCTACGAGCAGTACTTC. Amino acids: CASSEADRPPYEQYF.

By sample share, this clonotype is medium-sized. The chain is built from TRBV5-1 and TRBJ2-3; D may be TRBD1 (6 bases). Trimming stripped 4 bases from V and 5 bases from J, with 20 bases between. Germline values: CDR1 SGHRS, CDR2 YFSETQ. This CDR3 is built from 16 residues. CDR3 nucleotide sequence: TGCGCCAGCAGCATCCAGGGGTCATCCCGGGTAGATACGCAGTATTTT. Translating it yields CASSIQGSSRVDTQYF.

The chain employs TRBV29-1 and TRBJ2-1, with TRBD1 matching 9 bases. The CDR3 is 16 residues long. V gave up 5 bases and J gave up 0 bases; unmatched junction bases: 8. The germline V gene encodes CDR1 SQVTM and CDR2 ANQGSEA. The CDR3: CSVSPGTGFSYNEQFF. DNA for the CDR3: TGCAGCGTTTCACCCGGGACAGGGTTCTCCTACAATGAGCAGTTCTTC.

This clonotype was counted many times. The rearrangement joins TRBV11-2 to TRBJ2-1; weak D call: TRBD1 (6 bases). The ends were cut back, 5 bases at V and 13 bases at J, with 15 bases in the middle. Per germline, CDR1 SGHAT and CDR2 FQNNGV. The CDR3 totals 12 residues. Here the CDR3 DNA reads TGTGCCAGCAGCCCCCTCTCAGGGGTACAGTTCTTC. Its translation is CASSPLSGVQFF.

By share of the sample, this clonotype is medium-sized. The rearrangement uses TRBV4-2 and TRBJ2-7; 8 nucleotides match TRBD1. The J segment lost 4 bases and the V segment lost 3 bases, leaving 8 bases of the junction unmatched. The CDR3 has 15 residues. The V gene's germline CDR1 is LGHNA and CDR2 YNFKEQ. CDR3 sequence: CASSQLTRGRYEQYF. The CDR3 nucleotides are TGTGCCAGCAGCCAGCTAACCAGGGGGCGGTACGAGCAGTACTTC.

Within the sample, this clonotype is medium-sized. This sequence joins TRBV20-1 and TRBJ2-2; D remains ambiguous. CDR3 size: 13 residues. The germline V gene encodes CDR1 DFQATT and CDR2 SNEGSKA (reference sequence). V was pared by 3 bases and J by 0 bases, with 5 bases between. The CDR3 DNA is TGCAGTGCTAGTTGGTCGAACACCGGGGAGCTGTTTTTT. Its translation is CSASWSNTGELFF.

This clonotype occurred a few times. The chain combines TRBV20-1 with TRBJ2-1; D is perhaps TRBD2 (5 bases). CDR3 length: 14 residues. CDR1 is DFQATT and CDR2 is SNEGSKA in the germline V gene (reference sequence). V lost 2 bases and J lost 5, with 13 bases in between. The CDR3 reads CSARYGLGNNEQFF. The CDR3 coding sequence is TGCAGTGCTAGATATGGACTGGGAAACAATGAGCAGTTCTTC.

V and J are TRBV12-3 or TRBV12-4 and TRBJ1-1; 10 bases are a match to TRBD1. Trimming at V came to 7 bases and at J to 4 bases, leaving 9 bases not matched to a gene. CDR3 length equals 15 residues. CDR3 sequence reads: CASKDRGKAGTEAFF. The CDR3 DNA follows: TGTGCCAGCAAGGACAGGGGGAAAGCTGGCACTGAAGCTTTCTTT.

This clonotype rates as medium-sized (0.01 to 0.1%). The chain is built from TRBV6-6 and TRBJ2-7, with D possibly TRBD2 on 5 matching bases. V was pared by 6 bases and J by 7 bases, with 10 bases between. The CDR3 is 11 residues long. Germline V lookup: CDR1 MNHNY, CDR2 SVGAGI (reference sequence). The CDR3: CASRNTREQYF. The CDR3 region has the DNA TGTGCCAGCAGGAACACTAGGGAGCAGTACTTC.

By proportion, this clonotype is medium-sized (0.01 to 0.1%). V and J are TRBV27 and TRBJ2-7; 8 bases match TRBD1. With V trimmed by 2 bases and J by 5 bases, 5 bases remained unmatched. The germline V gene encodes CDR1 MNHEY and CDR2 SMNVEV (reference sequence). The CDR3 extends over 14 amino acids. CDR3 DNA sequence: TGTGCCAGCAGTTTAATAGGACAGGGCAACGAGCAGTACTTC. Translation gives CASSLIGQGNEQYF.

Relative to its sample, this clonotype is medium-sized. The J gene is TRBJ2-5, the V gene TRBV11-2, with 8 bases identical to TRBD2. J lost 5 bases, V lost 1 base, and 6 bases had no gene match. The CDR3 sequence is 15 residues long. Germline lookup yields CDR1 SGHAT and CDR2 FQNNGV. The CDR3 loop is CASSLGSLAGETQYF. The CDR3 coding sequence is TGTGCCAGCAGCTTAGGGTCGCTAGCGGGTGAGACCCAGTACTTC.

The chain uses TRBV6-1 and TRBJ1-5; D is unclear. CDR1 and CDR2 (germline): MNHNS, SASEGT. The CDR3 has 15 amino acids. V was clipped by 7 bases and J by 0 bases, with 13 bases between them. CDR3 in DNA: TGTGCCAGCATCCCGGTTGGCTATAGCAATCAGCCCCAGCATTTT. Amino acid sequence: CASIPVGYSNQPQHF.

This clonotype is classed as medium-sized. The chain employs TRBV12-3 or TRBV12-4 and TRBJ2-3; D may be TRBD1 or TRBD2 (6 bases each). V lost 3 bases and J lost 6, with 13 bases in between. The CDR3 totals 14 residues. CDR3 DNA: TGTGCCAGCAGTTTTGGGGGGCCGGGGGATACGCAGTATTTT. Encoded protein: CASSFGGPGDTQYF.

This clonotype counts as medium-sized. CDR3 residues: CASSEGAGGPTRDTQYF. DNA of the CDR3: TGTGCCAGCAGCGAGGGGGCGGGGGGGCCCACAAGGGATACGCAGTATTTT. The rearrangement links TRBV9 to TRBJ2-3; 9 bases match TRBD2. There are 17 residues in the CDR3. Per germline, CDR1 SGDLS and CDR2 YYNGEE. V lost 3 bases and J lost 6; bases outside the gene matches: 14.

This clonotype was observed many times. J is TRBJ2-1 and V is TRBV20-1, with D possibly being TRBD2 (6 bases). V dropped 3 bases and J dropped 0 bases, with 15 bases sitting between them. The CDR3 runs 16 residues. CDR1 and CDR2 (germline): DFQATT, SNEGSKA (reference sequence). This CDR3 reads CSASSWDSSSYNEQFF. Written as DNA, the CDR3 is TGCAGTGCTAGTAGCTGGGACTCCAGCTCCTACAATGAGCAGTTCTTC.

With regard to this clonotype: A much larger clone lies a single base off, so this may be a read error. CDR3 residues: CASSLAPIGAKTQYF. The CDR3 region has the DNA TGTGCCAGCAGCTTAGCGCCTATCGGTGCCAAAACCCAGTACTTC. This rearrangement joins TRBV7-6 to TRBJ2-5; D not certain. CDR1 and CDR2 from the germline V gene are SGHVS and FNYEAQ. The CDR3 spans 15 residues. Trimming pared 0 bases from V and 8 bases from J, leaving 16 bases between. Complete variable domain (other parts from reference TRBV7-6 and TRBJ2-5): GAGVSQSPRYKVTKRGQDVALRCDPISGHVSLYWYRQALGQGPEFLTYFNYEAQQDKSGLPNDRFSAERPEGSISTLTIQRTEQRDSAMYRCASSLAPIGAKTQYFGPGTRLLVL.

This clonotype was observed many times. This chain uses TRBV4-2 with TRBJ2-5; weak D call: TRBD1 (5 bases). Trimming cost V 3 bases and J 1 base, with 9 bases left between them. CDR1 LGHNA and CDR2 YNFKEQ come from the germline V gene. The CDR3 covers 14 residues. The CDR3 bases are TGTGCCAGCAGCCAGGAAGGGGTCCAAGAGACCCAGTACTTC. Translated, it gives CASSQEGVQETQYF.

This clonotype was seen many times. The chain carries TRBV12-3 or TRBV12-4 and TRBJ1-1; TRBD1 might be the D (5 bases). The CDR3 totals 13 residues. The germline V and J ends were trimmed by 2 bases and 1 base, with 5 bases remaining between them. CDR3 in DNA: TGTGCCAGCAGTTTAACAGGGAACACTGAAGCTTTCTTT. Encoded protein: CASSLTGNTEAFF.

This clonotype appeared many times. V is TRBV14 and J is TRBJ1-6, with D tentatively TRBD1 (6 bases). The CDR3 has 15 residues. The germline V gene encodes CDR1 SGHDN and CDR2 FVKESK. The V and J ends lost 3 bases and 10 bases respectively, with 16 bases between them. CDR3 region: CASSHKQRQDSPLHF. In DNA form, the CDR3 reads TGTGCCAGCAGCCACAAACAGAGACAGGACTCACCCCTCCACTTT.

This clonotype is deemed medium-sized. The chain couples TRBV20-1 to TRBJ1-1; D remains ambiguous. Trimming took 3 bases from V and 1 from J, leaving 12 bases between them. The CDR3 length is 14 residues. Looked up from germline, CDR1 is DFQATT and CDR2 is SNEGSKA (reference sequence). CDR3 region: CSARPWGGNTEAFF. CDR3 sequence (DNA): TGCAGTGCTAGGCCCTGGGGAGGGAACACTGAAGCTTTCTTT.

This clonotype was found many times. The V and J genes are TRBV7-9 and TRBJ2-3; D unresolved. The CDR3 covers 13 residues. Germline V gene sequence: CDR1 SEHNR, CDR2 FQNEAQ (reference sequence). Trimming shortened V by 7 bases and J by 3 bases, and 11 bases separated the two germline ends. CDR3: CASTPSQTDTQYF. The CDR3 DNA follows: TGTGCCAGCACCCCAAGCCAGACAGATACGCAGTATTTT.

By frequency in the sample, this clonotype is medium-sized. The chain links TRBV7-3 to TRBJ2-2, with D maybe TRBD1 (5 bases). Trimming stripped 5 bases from V and 2 bases from J, with 9 bases between. This CDR3 region has 14 residues. Germline V lookup: CDR1 SGHTA, CDR2 FQGTGA. As DNA, the CDR3 is TGTGCCAGCAGCACCCAGGGCAACACCGGGGAGCTGTTTTTT. Translated, it gives CASSTQGNTGELFF. Together with reference TRBV7-3 and TRBJ2-2, the CDR3 gives the full variable domain: GAGVSQTPSNKVTEKGKYVELRCDPISGHTALYWYRQSLGQGPEFLIYFQGTGAADDSGLPNDRFFAVRPEGSVSTLKIQRTERGDSAVYLCASSTQGNTGELFFGEGSRLTVL.